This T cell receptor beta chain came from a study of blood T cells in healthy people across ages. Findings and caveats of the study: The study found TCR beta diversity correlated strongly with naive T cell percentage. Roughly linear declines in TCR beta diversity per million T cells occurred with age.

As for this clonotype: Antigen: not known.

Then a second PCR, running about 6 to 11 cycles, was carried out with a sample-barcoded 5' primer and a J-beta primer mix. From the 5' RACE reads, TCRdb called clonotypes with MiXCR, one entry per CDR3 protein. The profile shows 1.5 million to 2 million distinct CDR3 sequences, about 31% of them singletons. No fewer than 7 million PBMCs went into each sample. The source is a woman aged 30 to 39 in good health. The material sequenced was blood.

The CDR3 sequence is CASHSGIYTGELFF. The CDR3 DNA reads TGTGCCAGCCATAGCGGGATTTACACCGGGGAGCTGTTTTTT. J is TRBJ2-2 and V is TRBV7-8, with 8 bases fitting TRBD2. The germline V gene has CDR1 SGHVS and CDR2 FQNEAQ. V was pared by 8 bases and J by 3 bases, with 5 bases of the junction left unmatched. The CDR3 has 14 residues.